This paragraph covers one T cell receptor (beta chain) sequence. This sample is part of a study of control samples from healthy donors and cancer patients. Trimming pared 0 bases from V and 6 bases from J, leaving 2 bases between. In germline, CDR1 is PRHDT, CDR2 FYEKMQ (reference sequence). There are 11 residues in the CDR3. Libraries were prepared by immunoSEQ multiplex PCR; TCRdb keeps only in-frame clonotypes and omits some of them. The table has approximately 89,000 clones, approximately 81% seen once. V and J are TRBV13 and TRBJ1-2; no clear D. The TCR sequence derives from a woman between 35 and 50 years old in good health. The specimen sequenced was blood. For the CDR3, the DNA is TGTGCCAGCAGCTTAGGGCATGGCTACACCTTC. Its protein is CASSLGHGYTF.